This T cell receptor beta chain was documented in a study of blood T cell repertoires in COVID-19. Study overall: Specimens from acute and convalescent COVID-19 originated in the United States, Italy and Spain.

J gave up 6 bases and V 2 bases, and 6 bases lay outside the gene matches. CDR1 and CDR2 (germline): SGHTS, YDEGEE. The CDR3 covers 14 residues. Produced via immunoSEQ multiplex PCR; TCRdb's table is partial and in-frame only. The sample holds some 260,000 clones, around 90% seen once. V gene TRBV5-8 combines with J gene TRBJ1-1; 8 bases align to TRBD1. The origin of this receptor is a woman aged 18-35 years who had recovered from COVID-19. Sequenced: PBMCs or T cells enriched from blood (not recorded which). CDR3 in amino acids: CASSFRTGSSEAFF. CDR3 DNA: TGTGCCAGCAGCTTCAGGACAGGGTCTTCTGAAGCTTTCTTT.